The rows below give T cell receptor beta chains drawn from one sample of a study of blood T cell repertoires in COVID-19. Profiling relied on immunoSEQ multiplex PCR, and the TCRdb table lists in-frame clones only, not all of them. This table holds about 84,000 clones, 76% found once. Sequences were obtained from peripheral blood. These TCRs come from a man in his 70s with acute or convalescent COVID-19. Each CDR3 is given without its conserved first and last residue. Fields, in order: V gene, J gene, CDR3 protein.

v_call: TRBV10-2; j_call: TRBJ1-1; cdr3_aa: ASSESTGGTEAF
v_call: TRBV10-2; j_call: TRBJ1-6; cdr3_aa: ASRHTGDGSPLH
v_call: TRBV4-2; j_call: TRBJ1-5; cdr3_aa: ASSPYGQGDGQPQH
v_call: TRBV5-1; j_call: TRBJ2-1; cdr3_aa: ASCAGDFYNEQF
v_call: TRBV15; j_call: TRBJ1-1; cdr3_aa: ATSSTETGGSMNTEAF
v_call: TRBV7-9; j_call: TRBJ1-3; cdr3_aa: ASSSSGSGNTIY
v_call: TRBV9; j_call: TRBJ2-3; cdr3_aa: ASSVAGGQVTDTQY
v_call: TRBV6-2/TRBV6-3; j_call: TRBJ2-7; cdr3_aa: ASSYSVSRTSGTPYEQY
v_call: TRBV5-6; j_call: TRBJ2-1; cdr3_aa: ASSFRQGFEQF
v_call: TRBV19; j_call: TRBJ2-3; cdr3_aa: ASSISQRGGRRDTQY
v_call: TRBV30; j_call: TRBJ1-3; cdr3_aa: AWARDRGTGNTIY
v_call: TRBV5-1; j_call: TRBJ1-3; cdr3_aa: ASSLAGRDSVSGNTIY